These 11 T cell receptor beta chains originate from one sample sequenced in a study of control samples from healthy donors and cancer patients. Profiling relied on immunoSEQ multiplex PCR, and the TCRdb table lists in-frame clones only, not all of them. The sample holds around 170,000 clones, about 86% seen once. Sequencing was done on a sample of blood. The receptors come from a woman aged 30 to 39 in good health.

J is TRBJ1-5 and V is TRBV7-9, with D unresolved. Germline V gene data show CDR1 as SEHNR and CDR2 as FQNEAQ (reference sequence). The CDR3 length is 13 residues. V lost 5 bases and J 5 bases, leaving 10 bases between the germline ends. CDR3 region: CASSVGVYQPQHF. In DNA, the CDR3 is TGTGCCAGCAGCGTCGGGGTCTATCAGCCCCAGCATTTT.

This clone appeared once. The J gene is TRBJ1-4, the V gene TRBV7-9; weak D call: TRBD1 (6 bases). Trimming left V 6 bases short and J 7 bases short, with 9 bases between. Germline V gives CDR1 SEHNR, CDR2 FQNEAQ (reference sequence). CDR3 size: 12 residues. CDR3 sequence reads: CASRTGGEKLFF. In DNA form, the CDR3 reads TGTGCCAGCAGGACAGGAGGTGAAAAACTGTTTTTT.

CDR3 nucleotide sequence: TGTGCCAGCAGTGTCAGGGGGTTGGGGGAGCAGTACGTC. Protein product: CASSVRGLGEQYV. V and J are TRBV2 and TRBJ2-7; 7 nucleotides align to TRBD1. This CDR3 is 13 amino acids long. Germline lookup yields CDR1 SNHLY and CDR2 FYNNEI. The trim removed 4 bases at V and 7 bases at J, leaving 7 bases unmatched.

This chain links TRBV14 with TRBJ2-6; D unresolved. V lost 4 bases, J lost 2 bases, and 0 bases lay in between. There are 12 residues in the CDR3. Germline assignment: CDR1 SGHDN and CDR2 FVKESK. The CDR3 coding sequence is TGTGCCAGCAGCCCTGGGGCCAACGTCCTGACTTTC. Translation: CASSPGANVLTF.

The chain employs TRBV5-1 and TRBJ2-6; D gene uncertain. This CDR3 is 15 amino acids long. The germline gives CDR1 SGHRS, CDR2 YFSETQ. V was cut by 9 bases and J by 3 bases, with 16 bases left in between. Here the CDR3 DNA reads TGCGCCACCTCGACCGGGTATGATGGGGCCAACGTCCTGACTTTC. Translated, it gives CATSTGYDGANVLTF. The full variable domain, with the rest looked up from reference TRBV5-1 and TRBJ2-6, is KAGVTQTPRYLIKTRGQQVTLSCSPISGHRSVSWYQQTPGQGLQFLFEYFSETQRNKGNFPGRFSGRQFSNSRSEMNVSTLELGDSALYLCATSTGYDGANVLTFGAGSRLTVL.

V usage is TRBV5-1 and J usage is TRBJ1-6; D might be TRBD1 (5 bases). Germline CDR1 SGHRS, CDR2 YFSETQ. The ends were cut back, 4 bases at V and 9 bases at J, with 23 bases in the middle. CDR3 size: 17 residues. CDR3 coding DNA: TGCGCCAGCAGCCGGGGCGACAGCCGACCCATTACTTCACCCCTCCACTTT. Its protein product is CASSRGDSRPITSPLHF.

The chain recombines TRBV12-5 with TRBJ1-2; tentative D call: TRBD1 (6 bases). Germline loops: CDR1 LGHNT, CDR2 FRNRAP. The CDR3 runs 20 residues. V was cut by 2 bases and J by 6 bases, with 31 bases left in between. The CDR3 sequence: CASGLIPGYHREGGANGYTF. CDR3 DNA sequence: TGTGCTAGTGGTTTGATCCCTGGGTACCATCGAGAGGGGGGGGCCAATGGCTACACCTTC.

The chain carries TRBV5-1 and TRBJ1-4; D might be TRBD1 (5 bases). Germline CDR1 and CDR2: SGHRS and YFSETQ. Between the trimmed V and J ends, which lost 0 bases and 3 bases, there was a span of 9 bases. This CDR3 is 15 amino acids long. CDR3 DNA sequence: TGCGCCAGCAGCTTGGGAGGGGCAGCTAATGAAAAACTGTTTTTT. The encoded protein is CASSLGGAANEKLFF.

The J gene is TRBJ2-2, the V gene TRBV4-1; TRBD2 matches 7 bases. Germline values: CDR1 MGHRA, CDR2 YSYEKL. The V segment lost 2 bases and the J segment 2 bases; nucleotides outside the gene matches: 5. The CDR3 is made up of 16 amino acids. CDR3 loop: CASSQQAGVNTGELFF. In DNA, the CDR3 is TGCGCCAGCAGCCAACAGGCGGGGGTAAACACCGGGGAGCTGTTTTTT.

This sequence joins TRBV11-2 and TRBJ2-7; TRBD1 matches 9 bases. The CDR3 sequence is 14 residues long. The V and J ends lost 5 bases and 1 base, in that order; junction bases with no gene match: 3. Germline V gene sequence: CDR1 SGHAT, CDR2 FQNNGV. The CDR3 here is CASSPGQGSYEQYF. The CDR3 DNA reads TGTGCCAGCAGCCCCGGACAGGGGTCCTACGAGCAGTACTTC. The full variable domain, in which reference TRBV11-2 and TRBJ2-7 provide the parts outside the CDR3, is EAGVAQSPRYKIIEKRQSVAFWCNPISGHATLYWYQQILGQGPKLLIQFQNNGVVDDSQLPKDRFSAERLKGVDSTLKIQPAKLEDSAVYLCASSPGQGSYEQYFGPGTRLTVT.

This clone has a handful of counts. The rearrangement joins TRBV5-4 to TRBJ2-5; D remains unclear. CDR3 size: 14 residues. Germline V lookup: CDR1 SGHNT, CDR2 YYREEE (reference sequence). V lost 1 base and J lost 3, with 10 bases in between. CDR3 nucleotide sequence: TGTGCCAGCAGCTTGTCCCTGGGGAAAGAGACCCAGTACTTC. Amino acid sequence: CASSLSLGKETQYF.